The T cell receptor beta chain under discussion was sequenced for a study of tissue T cells after allogeneic stem cell transplantation. Study-level points and caveats: Anatomically similar tissues had similar TCR repertoires within each patient. Motif-based clustering found tissue-specific repertoire signatures shared across patients, though few clones were shared.

TCRdb keeps only in-frame clones here, not all; method: immunoSEQ multiplex PCR. The table includes 4,300 or so clones, roughly 73% detected once. Germline-derived CDR1 and CDR2 are SGDLS and YYNGEE. With 0 bases clipped from V and 2 bases from J, the junction kept 6 bases outside the gene matches. The CDR3 is made up of 19 amino acids. Regarding this clone: Its target is not known.

This research-autopsy study prospectively enrolled adult allogeneic hematopoietic cell transplant recipients with steroid-refractory graft-versus-host disease. The rearrangement links TRBV9 to TRBJ2-1; 15 nucleotides agree with TRBD2. This TCR derives from a male patient over 55 with steroid-refractory graft-versus-host disease after an allogeneic stem cell transplant. Some T cells may trace back to the graft donor. Sequencing was performed on esophageal tissue, taken at autopsy. CDR3 protein: CASSVARTSGGAAYNEQFF. The CDR3 nucleotides are TGTGCCAGCAGCGTAGCTAGGACTAGCGGGGGGGCGGCCTACAATGAGCAGTTCTTC.